This T cell receptor beta chain emerged from a study of cytomegalovirus exposure and HLA in healthy donors. The CDR3 length is 15 residues. V was shortened by 2 bases and J by 7 bases, with 18 bases between the two germline ends. CDR1 and CDR2 from the germline V gene are MDHEN and SYDVKM. Primers included in the PCR were 60 Vbeta and 13 Jbeta primers. Method: immunoSEQ multiplex PCR; TCRdb's copy keeps in-frame clones and lacks some. Of 150,000 to 200,000 clones in the sample, more than 70% were seen once. The sequence came from a woman aged 35 to 49 in good health and CMV-seropositive. Sequenced input: PBMCs. The V and J genes are TRBV28 and TRBJ2-7; no clear D. CDR3 coding DNA: TGTGCCAGCAGTTTACCCGGTGCAAATTCGAGGGAGCAGTACTTC. Translating gives CASSLPGANSREQYF.